This T cell receptor beta chain was recovered during a study of T cells in Graves' hyperthyroidism and ophthalmopathy. Study at large: Pretreatment peripheral blood was obtained at initial diagnosis.

Inclusion characteristics of ophthalmopathy patients comprised a Clinical Activity Score of at least 3, a NOSPECS grade of at least 4, and duration under 3 months. Every diagnosis used clinical symptoms, serum thyroxine and TRAb, thyroid ultrasound and orbital computed tomography. Template material for amplifying TCR beta CDR3 regions consisted of RNA transcripts. Researchers ran a first-round RT-PCR on the TCR CDR3 using the HTBI primer set. TCRdb ran MiXCR on the multiplex PCR reads and lists one entry per CDR3 protein. The table has some 550,000 distinct CDR3 sequences, about a sixth seen once. Ten or more counts support this clonotype. Germline CDR1 is KGHSH and CDR2 is LQKENI. V was cut by 3 bases and J by 3 bases, with 14 bases left in between. The CDR3 covers 15 residues.

The clonotype was recovered from a woman between 40 and 55 years old with Graves' ophthalmopathy. The chain employs TRBV18 and TRBJ1-1; no reliable D call. Sequencing was carried out using blood. This chain's CDR3 is CASSPYVLTDTEAFF. CDR3 nucleotides: TGTGCCAGCTCACCGTATGTCCTGACGGACACTGAAGCTTTCTTT.